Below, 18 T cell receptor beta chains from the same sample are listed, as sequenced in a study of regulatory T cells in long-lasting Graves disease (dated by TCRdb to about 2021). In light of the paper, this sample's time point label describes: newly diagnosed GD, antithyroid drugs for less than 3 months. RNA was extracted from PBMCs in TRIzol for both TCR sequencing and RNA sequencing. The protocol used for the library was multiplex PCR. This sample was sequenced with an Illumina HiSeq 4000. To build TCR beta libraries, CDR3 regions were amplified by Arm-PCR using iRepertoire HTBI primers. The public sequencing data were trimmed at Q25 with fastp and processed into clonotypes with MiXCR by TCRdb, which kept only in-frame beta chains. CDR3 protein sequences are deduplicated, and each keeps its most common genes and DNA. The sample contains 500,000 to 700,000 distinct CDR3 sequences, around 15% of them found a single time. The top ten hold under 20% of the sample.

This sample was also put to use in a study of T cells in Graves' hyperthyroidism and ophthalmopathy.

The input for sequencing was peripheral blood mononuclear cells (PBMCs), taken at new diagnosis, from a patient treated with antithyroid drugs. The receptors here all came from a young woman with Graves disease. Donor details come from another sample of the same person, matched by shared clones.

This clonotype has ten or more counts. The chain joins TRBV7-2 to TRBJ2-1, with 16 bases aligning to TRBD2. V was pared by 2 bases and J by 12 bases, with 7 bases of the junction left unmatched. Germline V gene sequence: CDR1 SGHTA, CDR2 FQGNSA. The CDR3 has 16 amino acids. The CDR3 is CASSLMGLAGGPGQFF. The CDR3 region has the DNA TGTGCCAGCAGCTTAATGGGACTAGCGGGAGGGCCGGGGCAGTTCTTC.

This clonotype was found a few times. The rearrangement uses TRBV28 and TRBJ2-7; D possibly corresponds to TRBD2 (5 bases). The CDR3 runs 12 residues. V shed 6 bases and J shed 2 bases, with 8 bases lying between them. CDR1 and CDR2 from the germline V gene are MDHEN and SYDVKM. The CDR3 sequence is CASRTIPYEQYF. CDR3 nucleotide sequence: TGTGCCAGCAGGACTATACCCTACGAGCAGTACTTC.

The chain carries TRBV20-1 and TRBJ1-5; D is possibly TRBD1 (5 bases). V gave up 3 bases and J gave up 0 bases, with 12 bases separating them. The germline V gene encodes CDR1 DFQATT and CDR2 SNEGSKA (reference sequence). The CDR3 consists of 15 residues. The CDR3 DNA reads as TGCAGTGCTAGCCGCAACAGGAATAGCAATCAGCCCCAGCATTTT. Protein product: CSASRNRNSNQPQHF.

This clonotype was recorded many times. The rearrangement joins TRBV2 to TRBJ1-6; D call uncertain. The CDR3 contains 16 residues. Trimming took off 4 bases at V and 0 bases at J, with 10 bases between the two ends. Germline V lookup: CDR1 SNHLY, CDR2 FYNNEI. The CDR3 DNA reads TGTGCCAGCAGTGCGGCGGAGAGCTCCTATAATTCACCCCTCCACTTT. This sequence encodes CASSAAESSYNSPLHF.

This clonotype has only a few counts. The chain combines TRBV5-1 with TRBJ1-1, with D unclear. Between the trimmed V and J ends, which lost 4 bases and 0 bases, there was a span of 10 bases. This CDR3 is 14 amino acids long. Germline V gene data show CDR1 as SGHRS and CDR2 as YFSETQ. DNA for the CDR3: TGCGCCAGCAGCGCCGGGCCGGTGAACACTGAAGCTTTCTTT. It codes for CASSAGPVNTEAFF.

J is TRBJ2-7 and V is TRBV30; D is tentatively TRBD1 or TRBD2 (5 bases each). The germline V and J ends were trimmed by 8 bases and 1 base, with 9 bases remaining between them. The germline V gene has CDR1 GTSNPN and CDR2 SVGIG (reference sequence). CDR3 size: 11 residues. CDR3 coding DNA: TGTGCCGGGGGACGGTCCTACGAGCAGTACTTC. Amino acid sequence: CAGGRSYEQYF. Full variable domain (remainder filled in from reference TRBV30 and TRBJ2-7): SQTIHQWPATLVQPVGSPLSLECTVEGTSNPNLYWYRQAAGRGLQLLFYSVGIGQISSEVPQNLSASRPQDRQFILSSKKLLLSDSGFYLCAGGRSYEQYFGPGTRLTVT.

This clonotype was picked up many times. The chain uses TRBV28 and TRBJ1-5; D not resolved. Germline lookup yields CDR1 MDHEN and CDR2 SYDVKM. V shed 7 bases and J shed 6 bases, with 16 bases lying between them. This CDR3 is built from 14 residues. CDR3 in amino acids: CASTRRQWGQPQHF. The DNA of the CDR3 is TGTGCCAGCACCCGGAGGCAGTGGGGTCAGCCCCAGCATTTT. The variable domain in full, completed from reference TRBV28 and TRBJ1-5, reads DVKVTQSSRYLVKRTGEKVFLECVQDMDHENMFWYRQDPGLGLRLIYFSYDVKMKEKGDIPEGYSVSREKKERFSLILESASTNQTSMYLCASTRRQWGQPQHFGDGTRLSIL.

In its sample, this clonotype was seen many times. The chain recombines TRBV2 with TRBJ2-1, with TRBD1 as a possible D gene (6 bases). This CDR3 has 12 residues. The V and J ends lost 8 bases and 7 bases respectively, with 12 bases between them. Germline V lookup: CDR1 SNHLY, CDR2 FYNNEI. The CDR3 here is CASSSTGNEQFF. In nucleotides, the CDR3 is TGTGCCAGCTCGTCTACAGGGAATGAGCAGTTCTTC.

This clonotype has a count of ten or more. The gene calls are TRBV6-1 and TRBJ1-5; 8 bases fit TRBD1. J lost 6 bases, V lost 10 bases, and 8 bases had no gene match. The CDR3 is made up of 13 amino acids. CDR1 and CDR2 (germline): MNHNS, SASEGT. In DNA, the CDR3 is TGTGCCACCCGATTGACAGGGGTTCAGCCCCAGCATTTT. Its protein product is CATRLTGVQPQHF.

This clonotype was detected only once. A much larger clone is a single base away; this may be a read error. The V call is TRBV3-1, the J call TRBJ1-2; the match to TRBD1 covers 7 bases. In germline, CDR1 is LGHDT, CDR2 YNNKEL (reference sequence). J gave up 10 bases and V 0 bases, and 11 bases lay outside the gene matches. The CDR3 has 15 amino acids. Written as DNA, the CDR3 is TGTGCCAGCAGCCAAGAAAGCACAGGGGCTCATGACTACACCTTC. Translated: CASSQESTGAHDYTF.

The CDR3 DNA reads as TGTGCCTGGAGTGGATCTACCCCCACGCAGTATTTT. This codes for CAWSGSTPTQYF. This sequence joins TRBV30 and TRBJ2-3; no clear D. CDR1 is GTSNPN and CDR2 is SVGIG in the germline V gene (reference sequence). Trimming pared 1 base from V and 9 bases from J, leaving 11 bases between. The CDR3 is 12 amino acids.

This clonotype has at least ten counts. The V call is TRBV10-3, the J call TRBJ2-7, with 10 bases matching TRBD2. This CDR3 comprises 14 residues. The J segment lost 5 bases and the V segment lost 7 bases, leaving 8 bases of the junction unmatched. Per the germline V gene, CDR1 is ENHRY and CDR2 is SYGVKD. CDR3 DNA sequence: TGTGCCATCAAAAGCGGGAGGGCCACCCACGAGCAGTACTTC. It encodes CAIKSGRATHEQYF.

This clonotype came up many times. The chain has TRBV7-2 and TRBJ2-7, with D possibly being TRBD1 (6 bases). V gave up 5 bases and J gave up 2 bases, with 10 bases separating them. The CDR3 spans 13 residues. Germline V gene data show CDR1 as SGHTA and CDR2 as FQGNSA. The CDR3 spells CASSPRGAYEQYF. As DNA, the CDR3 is TGTGCCAGCAGCCCCAGGGGTGCCTACGAGCAGTACTTC.

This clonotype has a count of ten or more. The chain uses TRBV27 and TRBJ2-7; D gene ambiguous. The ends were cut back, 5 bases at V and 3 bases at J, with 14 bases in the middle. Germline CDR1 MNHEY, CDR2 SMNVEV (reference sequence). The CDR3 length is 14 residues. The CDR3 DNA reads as TGTGCCAGCAGTACCTCAGGACCCCACTACGAGCAGTACTTC. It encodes CASSTSGPHYEQYF.

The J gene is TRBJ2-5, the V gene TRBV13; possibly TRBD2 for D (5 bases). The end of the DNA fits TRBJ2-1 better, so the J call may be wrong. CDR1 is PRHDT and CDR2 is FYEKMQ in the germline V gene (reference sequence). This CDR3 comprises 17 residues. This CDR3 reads CASSFPSLEGSYNEQFF. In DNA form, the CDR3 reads TGTGCCAGCAGCTTCCCCTCTCTAGAAGGGAGTTACAATGAGCAGTTCTTC.

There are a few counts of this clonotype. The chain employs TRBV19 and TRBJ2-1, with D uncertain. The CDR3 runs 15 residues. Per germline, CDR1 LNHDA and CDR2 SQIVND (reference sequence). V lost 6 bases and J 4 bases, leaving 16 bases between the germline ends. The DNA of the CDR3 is TGTGCCAGTAGCAGGACCCACCAGACGTACAATGAGCAGTTCTTC. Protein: CASSRTHQTYNEQFF.

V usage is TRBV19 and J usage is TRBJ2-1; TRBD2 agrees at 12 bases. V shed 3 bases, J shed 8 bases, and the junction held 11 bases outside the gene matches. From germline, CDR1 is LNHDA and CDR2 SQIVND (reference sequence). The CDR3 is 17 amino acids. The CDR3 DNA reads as TGTGCCAGTAGTATCGGGGGACTAGCGGGCCGAGGAGATGAGCAGTTCTTC. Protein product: CASSIGGLAGRGDEQFF.

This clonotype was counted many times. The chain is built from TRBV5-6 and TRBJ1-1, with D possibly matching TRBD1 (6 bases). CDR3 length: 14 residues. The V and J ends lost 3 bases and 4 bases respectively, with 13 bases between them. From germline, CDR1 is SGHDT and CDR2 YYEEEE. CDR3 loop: CASSWEQGFTEAFF. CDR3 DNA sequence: TGTGCCAGCAGCTGGGAGCAGGGGTTCACTGAAGCTTTCTTT.